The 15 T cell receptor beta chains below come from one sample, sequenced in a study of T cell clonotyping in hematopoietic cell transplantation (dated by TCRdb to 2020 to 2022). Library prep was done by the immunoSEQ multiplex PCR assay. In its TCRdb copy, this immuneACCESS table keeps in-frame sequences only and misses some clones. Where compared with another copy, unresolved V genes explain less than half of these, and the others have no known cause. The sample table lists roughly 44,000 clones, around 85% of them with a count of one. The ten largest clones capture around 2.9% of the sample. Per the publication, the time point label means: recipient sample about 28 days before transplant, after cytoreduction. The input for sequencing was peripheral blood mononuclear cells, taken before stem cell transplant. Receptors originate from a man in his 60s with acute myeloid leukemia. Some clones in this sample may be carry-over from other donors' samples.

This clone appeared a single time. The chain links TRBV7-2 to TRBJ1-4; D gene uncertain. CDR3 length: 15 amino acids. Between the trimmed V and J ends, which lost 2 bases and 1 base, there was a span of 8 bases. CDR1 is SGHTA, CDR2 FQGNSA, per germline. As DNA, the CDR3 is TGTGCCAGCAGCTTATCGGGAGGAACTAATGAAAAACTGTTTTTT. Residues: CASSLSGGTNEKLFF. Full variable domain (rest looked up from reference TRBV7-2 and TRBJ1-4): GAGVSQSPSNKVTEKGKDVELRCDPISGHTALYWYRQSLGQGLEFLIYFQGNSAPDKSGLPSDRFSAERTGGSVSTLTIQRTQQEDSAVYLCASSLSGGTNEKLFFGSGTQLSVL.

For the CDR3, the DNA is TGTGCCAGCAGGGACGGGACGAACACTGAAGCTTTCTTT. Translated: CASRDGTNTEAFF. V is TRBV6-1 and J is TRBJ1-1; D may be TRBD1 (5 bases). Per the germline V gene, CDR1 is MNHNS and CDR2 is SASEGT. Trimming left V 6 bases short and J 1 base short, with 9 bases between. The CDR3 covers 13 residues.

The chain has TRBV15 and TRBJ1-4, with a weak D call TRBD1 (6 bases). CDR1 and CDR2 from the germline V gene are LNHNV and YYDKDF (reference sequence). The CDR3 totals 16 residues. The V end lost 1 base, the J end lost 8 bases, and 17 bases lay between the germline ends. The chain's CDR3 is CATSRGSGQNPEKLFF. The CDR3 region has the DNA TGTGCCACCAGCAGAGGATCAGGACAGAATCCAGAAAAACTGTTTTTT.

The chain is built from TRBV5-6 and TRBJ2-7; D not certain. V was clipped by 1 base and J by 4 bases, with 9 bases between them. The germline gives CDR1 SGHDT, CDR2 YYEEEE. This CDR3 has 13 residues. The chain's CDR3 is CASSLYGLYEQYF. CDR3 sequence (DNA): TGTGCCAGCAGCTTGTACGGATTATACGAGCAGTACTTC.

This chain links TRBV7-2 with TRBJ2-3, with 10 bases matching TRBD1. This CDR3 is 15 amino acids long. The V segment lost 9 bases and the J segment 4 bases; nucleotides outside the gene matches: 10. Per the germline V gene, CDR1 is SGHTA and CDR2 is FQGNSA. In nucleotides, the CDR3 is TGTGCCAGTCGCCGAGACAGGGGGCTAGCAGATACGCAGTATTTT. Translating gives CASRRDRGLADTQYF.

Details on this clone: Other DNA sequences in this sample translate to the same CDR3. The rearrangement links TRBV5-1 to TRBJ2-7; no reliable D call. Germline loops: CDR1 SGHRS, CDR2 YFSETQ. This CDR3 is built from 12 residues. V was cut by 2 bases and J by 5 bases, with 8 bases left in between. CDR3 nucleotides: TGCGCCAGCAGCTTACCGGGCGACGAGCAGTACTTC. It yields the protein CASSLPGDEQYF.

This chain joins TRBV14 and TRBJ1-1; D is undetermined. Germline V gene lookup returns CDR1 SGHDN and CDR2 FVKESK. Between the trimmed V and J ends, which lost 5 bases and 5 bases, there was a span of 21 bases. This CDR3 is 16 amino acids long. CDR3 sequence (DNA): TGTGCCAGCAGCAAGATGTATTCTTCTGGCGGAACTGAAGCTTTCTTT. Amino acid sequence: CASSKMYSSGGTEAFF.

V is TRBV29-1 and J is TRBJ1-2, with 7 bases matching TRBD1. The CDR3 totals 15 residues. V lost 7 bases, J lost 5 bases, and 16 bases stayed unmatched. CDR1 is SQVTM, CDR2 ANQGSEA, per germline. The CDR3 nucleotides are TGCAGCGCTCCGTTGAGGGAGGGGGCGCGTTATGGCTACACCTTC. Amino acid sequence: CSAPLREGARYGYTF.

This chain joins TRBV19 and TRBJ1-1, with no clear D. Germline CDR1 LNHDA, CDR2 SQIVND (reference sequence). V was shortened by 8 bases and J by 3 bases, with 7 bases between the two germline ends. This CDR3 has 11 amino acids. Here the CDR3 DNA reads TGTGCCAGTTCGACGGACACTGAAGCTTTCTTT. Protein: CASSTDTEAFF.

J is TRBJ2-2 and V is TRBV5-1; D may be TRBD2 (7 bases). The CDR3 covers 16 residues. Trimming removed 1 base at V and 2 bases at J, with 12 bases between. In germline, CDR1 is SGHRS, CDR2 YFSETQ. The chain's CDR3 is CASSLRGAGNTGELFF. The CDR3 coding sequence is TGCGCCAGCAGCTTGCGGGGGGCCGGTAACACCGGGGAGCTGTTTTTT.

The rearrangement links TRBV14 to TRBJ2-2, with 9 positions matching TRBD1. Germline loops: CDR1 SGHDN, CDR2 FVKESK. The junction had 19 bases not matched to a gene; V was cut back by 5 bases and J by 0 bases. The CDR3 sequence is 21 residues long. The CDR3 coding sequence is TGTGCCAGCAGCGGGCCCCGATCGGGACAGGGCCGATCTTCGAACACCGGGGAGCTGTTTTTT. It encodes CASSGPRSGQGRSSNTGELFF.

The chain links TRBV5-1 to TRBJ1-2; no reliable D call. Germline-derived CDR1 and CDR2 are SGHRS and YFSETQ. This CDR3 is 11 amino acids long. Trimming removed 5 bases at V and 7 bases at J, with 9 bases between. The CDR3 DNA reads TGCGCCAGCAGGGGTAGGGCTGGCTACACCTTC. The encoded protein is CASRGRAGYTF.

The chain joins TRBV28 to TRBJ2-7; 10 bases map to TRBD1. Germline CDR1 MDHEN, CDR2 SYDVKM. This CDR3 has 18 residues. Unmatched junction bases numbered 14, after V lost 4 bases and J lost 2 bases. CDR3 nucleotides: TGTGCCAGCAGTTCGTTACTCCCAACGGGACAGGGGACCTACGAGCAGTACTTC. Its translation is CASSSLLPTGQGTYEQYF.

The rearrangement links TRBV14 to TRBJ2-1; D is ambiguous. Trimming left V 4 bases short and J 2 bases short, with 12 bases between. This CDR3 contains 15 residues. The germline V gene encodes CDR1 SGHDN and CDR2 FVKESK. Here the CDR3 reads CASSRGISAYNEQFF. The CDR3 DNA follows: TGTGCCAGCAGCCGTGGGATCTCAGCCTACAATGAGCAGTTCTTC.

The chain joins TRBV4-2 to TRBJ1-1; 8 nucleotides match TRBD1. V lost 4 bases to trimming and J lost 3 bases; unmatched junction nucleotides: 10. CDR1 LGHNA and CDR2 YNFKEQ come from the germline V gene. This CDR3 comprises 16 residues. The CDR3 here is CASSRRQGAQDTEAFF. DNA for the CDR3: TGTGCCAGCAGCCGGCGCCAGGGGGCGCAGGACACTGAAGCTTTCTTT.